The rows below give T cell receptor beta chains drawn from one sample of a study of CD8+ T cells in alopecia areata. The protocol was immunoSEQ multiplex PCR, while the TCRdb copy is restricted to in-frame clones and leaves out a portion. In the table there are fewer than 350,000 clones, nearly 60% of which are singletons. The source was CD4+ T cells sorted from blood, collected at week 24, from a patient treated with tofacitinib. These receptors originate from a human donor with alopecia areata. Both conserved end residues are part of each CDR3. A D gene is named only where the DNA matches it firmly. The listing skips clone size in some rows; elsewhere it reads once, few, many or a size class.

V gene: TRBV10-3
J gene: TRBJ2-1
clone size: few
D gene: .
CDR3 DNA: TGTGCCATCAGTGGCGGTACCGTACTGAATGAGCAGTTCTTC
CDR3 protein: CAISGGTVLNEQFF

V gene: TRBV19
J gene: TRBJ1-6
clone size: .
D gene: .
CDR3 DNA: TGTGCCAGTAGTATTATCAGGGGCTCCTATAATTCACCCCTCCACTTT
CDR3 protein: CASSIIRGSYNSPLHF

V gene: TRBV30
J gene: TRBJ1-2
clone size: .
D gene: .
CDR3 DNA: TGTGCCTCCAATACCAGGGGTGGCGTCTATGGAGGCTACACCTTC
CDR3 protein: CASNTRGGVYGGYTF

V gene: TRBV18
J gene: TRBJ2-7
clone size: .
D gene: .
CDR3 DNA: TGTGCCAGCTCAAACCGGGACGGGAGCTCCTACGAGCAGTACTTC
CDR3 protein: CASSNRDGSSYEQYF

V gene: TRBV2
J gene: TRBJ2-1
clone size: few
D gene: TRBD2
CDR3 DNA: TGTGCCAGCTCCACTAGCGGGGGGCGACCAAACAATGAGCAGTTCTTC
CDR3 protein: CASSTSGGRPNNEQFF

V gene: TRBV4-1
J gene: TRBJ2-2
clone size: many
D gene: TRBD1
CDR3 DNA: TGCGCCAGCAGCCAGTTCCGGACAGGGAAGGGATACACCGGGGAGCTGTTTTTT
CDR3 protein: CASSQFRTGKGYTGELFF

V gene: TRBV29-1
J gene: TRBJ2-3
clone size: .
D gene: TRBD2
CDR3 DNA: TGCAGCGTCGTCACTAGCGGGAACACAGATACGCAGTATTTT
CDR3 protein: CSVVTSGNTDTQYF

V gene: TRBV4-2
J gene: TRBJ2-1
clone size: .
D gene: TRBD1
CDR3 DNA: TGTGCCAGCAGCCAAGCCCGGACAGGGTGGTACAATGAGCAGTTCTTC
CDR3 protein: CASSQARTGWYNEQFF

V gene: TRBV29-1
J gene: TRBJ1-1
clone size: few
D gene: .
CDR3 DNA: TGCAGCCCAGGCCAGACTGAAGCTTTCTTT
CDR3 protein: CSPGQTEAFF

V gene: TRBV25-1
J gene: TRBJ1-2
clone size: once
D gene: .
CDR3 DNA: TGTGCCACCAGCAAGGGTGGTGGCTATGGCTACACCTTC
CDR3 protein: CATSKGGGYGYTF

V gene: TRBV6-6
J gene: TRBJ1-3
clone size: .
D gene: TRBD1
CDR3 DNA: TGTGCCAGCACCATTGACAGGGAGGCTGGAAACACCATATATTTT
CDR3 protein: CASTIDREAGNTIYF

V gene: TRBV7-2
J gene: TRBJ2-7
clone size: .
D gene: TRBD2
CDR3 DNA: TGTGCCAGCAGCTCCCGGGGGGGAGACTACGAGCAGTACTTC
CDR3 protein: CASSSRGGDYEQYF

V gene: TRBV29-1
J gene: TRBJ1-3
clone size: .
D gene: .
CDR3 DNA: TGCAGCGTTGAAGTGGCTGGAAACACCATATATTTT
CDR3 protein: CSVEVAGNTIYF

V gene: TRBV5-4
J gene: TRBJ2-1
clone size: few
D gene: .
CDR3 DNA: TGTGCCAGCAGCTTGGCTCCCCGACAGGAGCAGTTCTTC
CDR3 protein: CASSLAPRQEQFF

V gene: TRBV29-1
J gene: TRBJ2-7
clone size: few
D gene: TRBD1
CDR3 DNA: TGCAGCGTTTCATGGGGGACAGGGGCATCCTACGAGCAGTACTTC
CDR3 protein: CSVSWGTGASYEQYF

V gene: TRBV5-8
J gene: TRBJ2-3
clone size: few
D gene: TRBD1
CDR3 DNA: TGTGCCAGCAGCTGGGACAGGGAAGATACGCAGTATTTT
CDR3 protein: CASSWDREDTQYF

V gene: TRBV28
J gene: TRBJ2-1
clone size: few
D gene: .
CDR3 DNA: TGTGCCAGCAGTTTCAGGAGAAATGAGCAGTTCTTC
CDR3 protein: CASSFRRNEQFF

V gene: TRBV2
J gene: TRBJ1-1
clone size: .
D gene: TRBD1
CDR3 DNA: TGTGCCATAGAGGACAGGACCCAAGCTTTCTTT
CDR3 protein: CAIEDRTQAFF

V gene: TRBV15
J gene: TRBJ1-4
clone size: .
D gene: .
CDR3 DNA: TGTGCCACCAGCAGAGATCTCCTTAATGAAAAACTGTTTTTT
CDR3 protein: CATSRDLLNEKLFF

V gene: TRBV23-1
J gene: TRBJ1-2
clone size: .
D gene: TRBD1
CDR3 DNA: TGCGCCAGCAGTCAATCTTCGACAGGGGGAGACTATGGCTACACCTTC
CDR3 protein: CASSQSSTGGDYGYTF

V gene: TRBV6-5
J gene: TRBJ2-7
clone size: .
D gene: .
CDR3 DNA: TGTGCCAGCAGTCCCGGAGCCAACGAGCAGTACTTC
CDR3 protein: CASSPGANEQYF

V gene: TRBV29-1
J gene: TRBJ1-1
clone size: .
D gene: .
CDR3 DNA: TGCAGCGTCGTTGTGGGGAACACTGAAGCTTTCTTT
CDR3 protein: CSVVVGNTEAFF

V gene: TRBV29-1
J gene: TRBJ2-5
clone size: few
D gene: .
CDR3 DNA: TGCAGCGTTGATAGGGATAAGTACTTC
CDR3 protein: CSVDRDKYF

V gene: TRBV7-9
J gene: TRBJ1-6
clone size: .
D gene: TRBD1
CDR3 DNA: TGTGCCAGCATGGGACAGGGCTATAATTCACCCCTCCACTTT
CDR3 protein: CASMGQGYNSPLHF

V gene: TRBV5-6
J gene: TRBJ1-2
clone size: .
D gene: .
CDR3 DNA: TGTGCCAGCAGCCACGACACGAACTATGGCTACACCTTC
CDR3 protein: CASSHDTNYGYTF

V gene: TRBV15
J gene: TRBJ1-2
clone size: .
D gene: .
CDR3 DNA: TGTGCCACCAGCAGAGCCCGAGGGAACTATGGCTACACCTTC
CDR3 protein: CATSRARGNYGYTF

V gene: TRBV4-2
J gene: TRBJ2-3
clone size: .
D gene: .
CDR3 DNA: TGTGCCAGCAGCCAAGATCTTCCAGGCACCTTCGGGGATACGCAGTATTTT
CDR3 protein: CASSQDLPGTFGDTQYF

V gene: TRBV10-2
J gene: TRBJ2-7
clone size: .
D gene: .
CDR3 DNA: TGCGCCAGCAGTGAGATAATGTACGAGCAGTACTTC
CDR3 protein: CASSEIMYEQYF

V gene: TRBV13
J gene: TRBJ2-6
clone size: few
D gene: .
CDR3 DNA: TGTGCCAGCACCTCCTCCAGCGTCCTGACTTTC
CDR3 protein: CASTSSSVLTF

V gene: TRBV25-1
J gene: TRBJ1-1
clone size: once
D gene: .
CDR3 DNA: TGTGCCAGCCGTACTACAGGGTCACCTGAAGCTTTCTTT
CDR3 protein: CASRTTGSPEAFF

V gene: TRBV29-1
J gene: TRBJ2-3
clone size: few
D gene: TRBD1
CDR3 DNA: TGCAGCGCCGGACAGGGAACCACAGATACGCAGTATTTT
CDR3 protein: CSAGQGTTDTQYF

V gene: TRBV7-6
J gene: TRBJ2-7
clone size: .
D gene: .
CDR3 DNA: TGTGCCAGCAGCTCTTACGAGCAGTACTTC
CDR3 protein: CASSSYEQYF

V gene: TRBV7-3
J gene: TRBJ1-1
clone size: few
D gene: TRBD1
CDR3 DNA: TGTGCCAGCAGCTTAGATGCCGGGACAGGGATGCCTGAAGCTTTCTTT
CDR3 protein: CASSLDAGTGMPEAFF

V gene: TRBV5-1
J gene: TRBJ2-7
clone size: .
D gene: .
CDR3 DNA: TGCGCCAGCAGCTTGGGGGGAGACAGGCCGCCCTACGAGCAGTACTTC
CDR3 protein: CASSLGGDRPPYEQYF

V gene: TRBV30
J gene: TRBJ2-4
clone size: .
D gene: .
CDR3 DNA: TGTGCCTGGAGTGTCTCGGACATTCAGTACTTC
CDR3 protein: CAWSVSDIQYF

V gene: TRBV27
J gene: TRBJ2-7
clone size: .
D gene: TRBD1
CDR3 DNA: TGTGCCAGCAGTCCTCGACAGGGGGCATGGGAGCAGTACTTC
CDR3 protein: CASSPRQGAWEQYF

V gene: TRBV2
J gene: TRBJ2-5
clone size: .
D gene: .
CDR3 DNA: TGTGCCACTTCTCCTCGGGAGACCCAGTACTTC
CDR3 protein: CATSPRETQYF